The 27 T cell receptor beta chains below all came from one sample that was sequenced in a study of Graves' ophthalmopathy and Graves' hyperthyroidism. Amplified TCR beta CDR3 regions were obtained using RNA transcripts as template. An initial RT-PCR round employing HTBI primers preceded a second-round multiplex PCR. TCRdb reprocessed the multiplex PCR reads with MiXCR, giving one entry per CDR3 protein. The table lists 400,000 to 450,000 distinct CDR3 sequences, about 21% of them singletons, with 2.5% to 3.5% in the top ten. Sequencing was carried out using peripheral blood. The receptor source for this set is a woman aged 18-35 years with stable Graves' hyperthyroidism.

This clonotype occurred many times. J is TRBJ1-1 and V is TRBV11-2, with D unresolved. The CDR3 loop spans 14 amino acids. Germline assignment: CDR1 SGHAT and CDR2 FQNNGV. Trimming pared 5 bases from V and 2 bases from J, leaving 12 bases between. The CDR3 sequence is CASSRRPRNTEAFF. The CDR3 bases are TGTGCCAGCAGCCGCAGGCCCCGAAACACTGAAGCTTTCTTT.

A remark on this clonotype: Given a much more abundant clone one base away, this may be a read error. The chain links TRBV27 to TRBJ2-7; D might be TRBD2 (7 bases). CDR1 and CDR2 from the germline V gene are MNHEY and SMNVEV (reference sequence). There are 15 residues in the CDR3. Trimming pared 8 bases from V and 11 bases from J, leaving 28 bases between. The CDR3 reads CASGVSELAREGEYF. In DNA, the CDR3 is TGTGCCAGCGGCGTTTCTGAACTAGCGCGTGAGGGGGAGTACTTC.

This clonotype has ten or more counts. This chain uses TRBV11-2 with TRBJ1-1, with 7 positions matching TRBD1. CDR3 length: 16 residues. Trimming removed 6 bases from V and 3 bases from J; junction bases left unmatched: 13. Germline loops: CDR1 SGHAT, CDR2 FQNNGV. The CDR3 sequence is CASRRLPGQLDTEAFF. CDR3 sequence (DNA): TGTGCCAGCAGACGATTACCGGGACAGCTAGACACTGAAGCTTTCTTT.

The rearrangement uses TRBV12-3 or TRBV12-4 and TRBJ2-7, with 10 bases that match TRBD2. The ends lost 8 bases at V and 1 base at J; junction bases unmatched: 5. This CDR3 spans 14 amino acids. The CDR3 protein is CASGLAGESYEQYF. CDR3 coding DNA: TGTGCCAGCGGGCTAGCGGGGGAGTCCTACGAGCAGTACTTC.

This clonotype was seen repeatedly, ten times or more. The chain couples TRBV4-1 to TRBJ2-7; TRBD1 matches at 7 bases. This CDR3 contains 15 residues. In germline, CDR1 is MGHRA, CDR2 YSYEKL. The junction had 10 bases not matched to a gene; V was cut back by 8 bases and J by 0 bases. The CDR3 bases are TGCGCCAGCGGAAAATTACAGGGGAGCTCCTACGAGCAGTACTTC. Its protein is CASGKLQGSSYEQYF.

This clonotype was detected many times. This chain links TRBV6-2 or TRBV6-3 with TRBJ2-5, with TRBD1 matching over 9 bases. CDR3 size: 15 residues. Trimming cost V 6 bases and J 5 bases; bases outside gene matches: 10. CDR1 is MNHEY, CDR2 SVGEGT, per germline. CDR3 loop: CASRQAGTGKETQYF. In nucleotides, the CDR3 is TGTGCCAGCAGACAAGCCGGGACAGGGAAGGAGACCCAGTACTTC.

At least ten counts were recorded for this clonotype. The chain links TRBV10-3 to TRBJ2-5, with no clear D. The CDR3 sequence is 11 residues long. V was shortened by 4 bases and J by 5 bases, with 5 bases between the two germline ends. CDR1 ENHRY and CDR2 SYGVKD come from the germline V gene. In nucleotides, the CDR3 is TGTGCCATCAGTGCATCGGAGACCCAGTACTTC. Its translation: CAISASETQYF.

This clonotype appeared many times. The chain recombines TRBV5-1 with TRBJ2-5; D is unclear. Germline CDR1 and CDR2: SGHRS and YFSETQ. Trimming removed 0 bases from V and 2 bases from J, with 11 bases in between. The CDR3 runs to 15 residues. DNA of the CDR3: TGCGCCAGCAGCTTGGCCTCCACACTTCAAGAGACCCAGTACTTC. It encodes CASSLASTLQETQYF. Together with reference TRBV5-1 and TRBJ2-5, the CDR3 gives the full variable domain: KAGVTQTPRYLIKTRGQQVTLSCSPISGHRSVSWYQQTPGQGLQFLFEYFSETQRNKGNFPGRFSGRQFSNSRSEMNVSTLELGDSALYLCASSLASTLQETQYFGPGTRLLVL.

This clonotype was detected a few times. V gene TRBV27 combines with J gene TRBJ1-1, with unresolved D. The CDR3 runs 14 residues. Germline V gives CDR1 MNHEY, CDR2 SMNVEV (reference sequence). Trimming took off 3 bases at V and 1 base at J, with 9 bases between the two ends. This chain's CDR3 is CASSFSRGNTEAFF. The DNA for the CDR3 is TGTGCCAGCAGTTTTAGTCGTGGGAACACTGAAGCTTTCTTT.

In the case of this clonotype: Lacking the conserved final phenylalanine or tryptophan, this CDR3 likely reflects a read error. J is TRBJ1-1 and V is TRBV15; D is unclear. The length of the CDR3 is 15 residues. Germline CDR1 is LNHNV and CDR2 is YYDKDF (reference sequence). With 3 bases removed from V and 0 bases from J, the gap between germline ends came to 11 bases. CDR3 loop: CATSRSLGVNTEAFY. The DNA of the CDR3 is TGTGCCACCAGCAGGTCGCTTGGGGTGAACACTGAAGCTTTCTAT.

The V gene is TRBV25-1, the J gene TRBJ2-7, with D perhaps TRBD2 (6 bases). This CDR3 is built from 15 residues. Germline values: CDR1 MGHDK, CDR2 SYGVNS. Trimming pared 3 bases from V and 0 bases from J, leaving 12 bases between. The CDR3 region has the DNA TGTGCCAGCAGTGACGAGGGAGGTGTCTCCTACGAGCAGTACTTC. This sequence encodes CASSDEGGVSYEQYF.

This clonotype was detected ten times or more. The J gene is TRBJ2-5, the V gene TRBV9; 9 bases are a match to TRBD2. This CDR3 region has 17 residues. With 0 bases clipped from V and 4 bases from J, the junction kept 10 bases outside the gene matches. Germline CDR1 is SGDLS and CDR2 is YYNGEE. The DNA for the CDR3 is TGTGCCAGCAGCGTAGTCCATAGCGGGAGAATGGGAGAGACCCAGTACTTC. Translation gives CASSVVHSGRMGETQYF.

At least ten counts were recorded for this clonotype. The V gene is TRBV13, the J gene TRBJ1-2; D remains unclear. Between the trimmed V and J ends, which lost 6 bases and 6 bases, there was a span of 11 bases. CDR1 PRHDT and CDR2 FYEKMQ come from the germline V gene (reference sequence). The CDR3 is 12 amino acids. The CDR3 DNA reads TGTGCCAGCAGGGTCCTTGGGGATGGCTACACCTTC. This gives the protein CASRVLGDGYTF.

CDR3 in amino acids: CASSLDRDSPLHF. The CDR3 DNA is TGCGCCAGCAGCTTGGACAGAGATTCACCCCTCCACTTT. V usage is TRBV5-1 and J usage is TRBJ1-6; no clear D. The length of the CDR3 is 13 residues. The germline V gene has CDR1 SGHRS and CDR2 YFSETQ. Trimming left V 0 bases short and J 8 bases short, with 6 bases between.

This clonotype was seen a few times. The gene calls are TRBV6-5 and TRBJ1-2, with 7 bases aligning to TRBD1. V gave up 4 bases and J gave up 8 bases; unmatched junction bases: 10. The V gene's germline CDR1 is MNHEY and CDR2 SVGAGI. This CDR3 has 14 residues. DNA of the CDR3: TGTGCCAGCAGTTCCACCCGACAGGGACGAGGCTACACCTTC. Residues: CASSSTRQGRGYTF.

This clonotype was detected ten times or more. The chain links TRBV28 to TRBJ2-5; no definite D call. CDR1 is MDHEN and CDR2 is SYDVKM in the germline V gene. The CDR3 extends over 12 amino acids. V was cut by 6 bases and J by 6 bases, with 11 bases left in between. CDR3 residues: CASSFRRKTQYF. CDR3 DNA sequence: TGTGCCAGCAGCTTCAGGCGGAAGACCCAGTACTTC.

This clonotype has ten or more counts. The CDR3 DNA reads TGCAGTGCTAGAGGAACCGGGACTCCCTACGAGCAGTACTTC. It yields the protein CSARGTGTPYEQYF. The V gene is TRBV20-1, the J gene TRBJ2-7; a weak D match, TRBD2 (6 bases). CDR1 is DFQATT, CDR2 SNEGSKA, per germline (reference sequence). V was clipped by 1 base and J by 2 bases, with 12 bases between them. The CDR3 runs to 14 residues.

A single count supports this clonotype. V and J are TRBV19 and TRBJ2-5; 7 nucleotides match TRBD1. The CDR3 is 14 amino acids. Unmatched junction bases numbered 10, after V lost 7 bases and J lost 5 bases. The germline V gene encodes CDR1 LNHDA and CDR2 SQIVND (reference sequence). CDR3: CASTVTGAKETQYF. In nucleotides, the CDR3 is TGTGCCAGTACCGTCACAGGGGCGAAGGAGACCCAGTACTTC.

V and J are TRBV10-3 and TRBJ1-1, with a weak D call TRBD1 (5 bases). The V end lost 7 bases, the J end lost 1 base, and 13 bases lay between the germline ends. The CDR3 sequence is 14 residues long. Germline V gives CDR1 ENHRY, CDR2 SYGVKD. The CDR3 protein is CAINPSGGNTEAFF. The CDR3 DNA follows: TGTGCCATCAACCCCTCTGGGGGGAACACTGAAGCTTTCTTT.

This clonotype was picked up many times. The CDR3 DNA reads TGCAGCGTACAGGGGGCCCACAATCAGCCCCAGCATTTT. It yields the protein CSVQGAHNQPQHF. V gene TRBV29-1 combines with J gene TRBJ1-5; TRBD1 aligns across 9 bases. The length of the CDR3 is 13 residues. V dropped 6 bases and J dropped 3; count of bases not matched to a gene: 3. Germline CDR1 is SQVTM and CDR2 is ANQGSEA.

The chain couples TRBV12-3 or TRBV12-4 to TRBJ2-7; 9 bases match TRBD2. The junction had 10 bases not matched to a gene; V was cut back by 3 bases and J by 4 bases. This CDR3 is built from 16 residues. In DNA form, the CDR3 reads TGTGCCAGCAGTTTCGCGGGAGGGTACGTGAGTTACGAGCAGTACTTC. It codes for CASSFAGGYVSYEQYF.

This clonotype showed up many times. The rearrangement uses TRBV6-5 and TRBJ2-5, with D perhaps being TRBD1 or TRBD2 (5 bases each). CDR3 length: 15 residues. Trimming removed 4 bases from V and 2 bases from J, with 14 bases in between. Germline CDR1 is MNHEY and CDR2 is SVGAGI. The CDR3 spells CASSSSGTEQETQYF. CDR3 DNA: TGTGCCAGCAGTTCCTCCGGGACGGAGCAAGAGACCCAGTACTTC.

This clonotype has a count of ten or more. This chain joins TRBV13 and TRBJ2-5; a weak D match, TRBD2 (6 bases). The germline V and J ends were trimmed by 2 bases and 1 base, with 8 bases remaining between them. The CDR3 runs 14 residues. Per the germline V gene, CDR1 is PRHDT and CDR2 is FYEKMQ (reference sequence). As DNA, the CDR3 is TGTGCCAGCAGCTTACCGGGAGTCCAAGAGACCCAGTACTTC. Amino acid sequence: CASSLPGVQETQYF. Using reference TRBV13 and TRBJ2-5 for the parts outside the CDR3, the full variable domain is AAGVIQSPRHLIKEKRETATLKCYPIPRHDTVYWYQQGPGQDPQFLISFYEKMQSDKGSIPDRFSAQQFSDYHSELNMSSLELGDSALYFCASSLPGVQETQYFGPGTRLLVL.

The chain links TRBV2 to TRBJ1-2; D perhaps matches TRBD1 (6 bases). The V gene's germline CDR1 is SNHLY and CDR2 FYNNEI. Trimming left V 11 bases short and J 8 bases short, with 12 bases between. This CDR3 is built from 10 residues. DNA for the CDR3: TGTGCCGGTCAGACAGGCGGCTACACCTTC. It specifies CAGQTGGYTF. The whole variable domain, remainder taken from reference TRBV2 and TRBJ1-2, is EPEVTQTPSHQVTQMGQEVILRCVPISNHLYFYWYRQILGQKVEFLVSFYNNEISEKSEIFDDQFSVERPDGSNFTLKIRSTKLEDSAMYFCAGQTGGYTFGSGTRLTVV.

This clonotype was observed many times. The chain combines TRBV2 with TRBJ2-2, with TRBD2 matching 8 bases. The CDR3 extends over 16 amino acids. Germline V gene lookup returns CDR1 SNHLY and CDR2 FYNNEI. J was trimmed by 5 bases and V by 5 bases; bases with no gene match: 10. CDR3 nucleotide sequence: TGTGCCAGCAGTAACCGACTAGCGATCGGAACCGGGGAGCTGTTTTTT. Protein: CASSNRLAIGTGELFF.

This clonotype was recorded at least ten times. The rearrangement joins TRBV19 to TRBJ2-5; 9 bases fit TRBD2. Per the germline V gene, CDR1 is LNHDA and CDR2 is SQIVND (reference sequence). J gave up 4 bases and V 6 bases, and 12 bases lay outside the gene matches. The CDR3 is 16 residues long. The chain's CDR3 is CASSDRLAAGVETQYF. The CDR3 region has the DNA TGTGCCAGTAGCGATCGACTAGCGGCTGGGGTAGAGACCCAGTACTTC.

This clonotype was detected many times. The rearrangement uses TRBV6-2 or TRBV6-3 and TRBJ2-2; no firm D call. The CDR3 has 13 amino acids. The V gene lost 6 bases and the J gene lost 6 bases, with 11 bases spanning the gap. Germline V CDR1 and CDR2: MNHEY, SVGEGT. The CDR3 reads CASRGNQAGELFF. CDR3 DNA: TGTGCCAGCAGGGGAAATCAGGCCGGGGAGCTGTTTTTT.